These T cell receptor beta chains were read from a single sample in a study of CD4+ T cells in melanoma. Sequenced by immunoSEQ multiplex PCR; TCRdb stores in-frame clones only, minus some. Here the sample spans about 11,000 clones, 55% to 75% being singletons. Sequenced material: cells from a culture (not recorded whether cultured in vitro). Source of these receptors: a human donor with melanoma. The conserved cysteine and the conserved F or W are not part of the CDR3 here. D genes are given only for firm matches. Expanded clones get a size class; other rows say once, few or many, or leave the size out.

d_call,v_call,clone_size,j_call,cdr3_aa
-,TRBV5-6,large,TRBJ2-7,ASSPFSSYEQY
-,TRBV7-8,few,TRBJ2-5,ASSRLVRAQQETQY
-,TRBV7-2,-,TRBJ1-1,ASSWRQVSEAF
-,TRBV5-1,few,TRBJ1-2,ASSLAEYYGYT
TRBD2,TRBV30,-,TRBJ2-3,ACRAGGRDTQY
-,TRBV5-4,-,TRBJ2-5,ASSLLDGETQY
-,TRBV2,few,TRBJ2-2,ASSGERSGELF
-,TRBV7-3,-,TRBJ2-5,ASSRDSAETQY
TRBD1,TRBV5-1,-,TRBJ2-1,ASSLGDRYNEQF
-,TRBV5-5,-,TRBJ2-7,ATSLGESYEQY
TRBD1,TRBV5-1,-,TRBJ2-1,ASSLPGQLSYNEQF
TRBD2,TRBV5-4,-,TRBJ2-1,ASSLGSGGYSYNEQF
TRBD1,TRBV5-5,-,TRBJ1-2,ASSLTGQGSYGYT
-,TRBV5-1,-,TRBJ2-3,ASTRDHTDTQY
TRBD1,TRBV27,medium-sized,TRBJ1-5,ASSRSQGDQPQH
TRBD1,TRBV18,-,TRBJ1-3,ASSPLTGGSGNTIY
-,TRBV5-1,-,TRBJ1-5,ASSPDGYQPQH
-,TRBV6-1,-,TRBJ1-6,ATAVRRENSPLH
-,TRBV25-1,-,TRBJ2-1,ASSEYSGYSYNEQF
TRBD1,TRBV9,few,TRBJ2-5,ASSAYRGREETQY
-,TRBV13,-,TRBJ1-3,ASSLQASDTIY
-,TRBV7-2,-,TRBJ1-1,ASSPRTALEAF
-,TRBV7-9,-,TRBJ2-4,ASSLEGGALR
-,TRBV18,-,TRBJ1-1,ASLRNTEAF
TRBD1,TRBV7-6,-,TRBJ1-5,ASSSGTAWSNQPQH
-,TRBV7-3,-,TRBJ2-3,ASSLARTDTQY
TRBD2,TRBV15,once,TRBJ2-1,ATSRPTQRGGTYNEQF
TRBD1,TRBV4-1,-,TRBJ1-5,ASSQVGKQGKGNQPQH
-,TRBV5-4,-,TRBJ2-2,ASSQTGELF
TRBD1,TRBV5-1,-,TRBJ2-2,ASSWTGLNTGELF
TRBD1,TRBV10-3,-,TRBJ2-2,AISERQGHTGELF
TRBD1,TRBV10-2,-,TRBJ2-7,ASSDNRGRYEQY
TRBD1,TRBV11-2,once,TRBJ2-1,ASNRYRGNEQF
-,TRBV9,few,TRBJ2-2,ASSVTALRGAGTGELF
-,TRBV25-1,-,TRBJ1-4,ASTPALMSGKLF
-,TRBV2,few,TRBJ1-5,ASSGENQPQH
-,TRBV9,-,TRBJ1-6,ASSALGGAANSPLH
TRBD1,TRBV7-6,-,TRBJ2-7,ASSLTGAEQY
TRBD1,TRBV30,-,TRBJ2-7,AWGDRAYEQY
-,TRBV14,-,TRBJ1-6,ASSWGGVGNSPLH
TRBD1,TRBV6-1,-,TRBJ1-2,ASDGTAPTNYGYT
-,TRBV6-6,once,TRBJ1-1,ASIAEVGAF
-,TRBV30,-,TRBJ2-3,ALAEGYTQY
TRBD2,TRBV7-3,-,TRBJ2-3,ASSFIAGGATDTQY
-,TRBV10-3,-,TRBJ1-2,AISQDGPRDGYT
-,TRBV4-2,-,TRBJ2-7,ASSQDGGSYEQY
-,TRBV13,-,TRBJ1-2,ASSSGGEPYGYT
-,TRBV5-1,-,TRBJ2-7,ASSLSRVQTYEQY
TRBD1,TRBV7-2,-,TRBJ1-2,ASSWGQGAYGYT
-,TRBV5-1,-,TRBJ1-4,ASSFWPNEKLF
TRBD1,TRBV6-1,-,TRBJ1-4,ASSEEGTGNEKLF
-,TRBV2,-,TRBJ2-7,ASSRRTALEQY
-,TRBV5-1,-,TRBJ2-1,ASSLGGREQF
-,TRBV2,-,TRBJ2-1,ASSEGDRLGNEQF
-,TRBV19,-,TRBJ1-2,ASSIDQAANYGYT
-,TRBV27,-,TRBJ2-6,ASTQGGASGANVLT
-,TRBV10-2,-,TRBJ1-2,ATRVNGYT